One sample yielded the 23 T cell receptor beta chains listed below, sequenced in a study of siplizumab effects on memory and regulatory T cells. The protocol was immunoSEQ multiplex PCR, while the TCRdb copy is restricted to in-frame clones and leaves out a portion. Here the sample spans about 100,000 clones, just over 90% being singletons. The sample taken for sequencing was Tregs sorted from blood. Every receptor here comes from a human donor in good health.

V usage is TRBV29-1 and J usage is TRBJ2-1; 10 bases map to TRBD2. Germline V gives CDR1 SQVTM, CDR2 ANQGSEA. Unmatched junction bases numbered 6, after V lost 6 bases and J lost 1 base. This CDR3 has 15 amino acids. CDR3 nucleotides: TGCAGCGTAGCTTCTAGCGGGAGATCCTACAATGAGCAGTTCTTC. It yields the protein CSVASSGRSYNEQFF.

The V call is TRBV5-6, the J call TRBJ2-7; TRBD1 matches 9 bases. V was clipped by 2 bases and J by 1 base; unmatched bases: 10. The CDR3 loop spans 17 amino acids. Germline V gives CDR1 SGHDT, CDR2 YYEEEE. CDR3 nucleotide sequence: TGTGCCAGCAGCTTCGCTACGTACGGGACAGGGTCCTACGAGCAGTACTTC. It translates to CASSFATYGTGSYEQYF.

This chain links TRBV5-1 with TRBJ2-2; D unresolved. The CDR3 totals 15 residues. CDR1 and CDR2 (germline): SGHRS, YFSETQ. V was clipped by 5 bases and J by 5 bases, with 16 bases between them. The CDR3 nucleotides are TGCGCCAGCAGGAATAGGTTGGTGCAGACCGGGGAGCTGTTTTTT. Its protein product is CASRNRLVQTGELFF.

The rearrangement uses TRBV5-1 and TRBJ1-1; 9 nucleotides agree with TRBD1. The CDR3 is 14 residues long. V gave up 4 bases and J gave up 4 bases; unmatched junction bases: 5. Germline V CDR1 and CDR2: SGHRS, YFSETQ. Here the CDR3 DNA reads TGCGCCAGCAGCCGGACAGGGGCTTTCACTGAAGCTTTCTTT. Amino acid sequence: CASSRTGAFTEAFF.

The CDR3 here is CASSGGLAVYNEQFF. CDR3 bases: TGTGCCAGCAGCGGTGGACTAGCCGTTTACAATGAGCAGTTCTTC. This chain joins TRBV2 and TRBJ2-1, with TRBD2 matching 8 bases. V gave up 6 bases and J gave up 4 bases; unmatched junction bases: 8. Germline CDR1 SNHLY, CDR2 FYNNEI. This CDR3 has 15 amino acids.

V is TRBV11-2 and J is TRBJ2-7; 7 nucleotides align to TRBD1. J lost 3 bases, V lost 7 bases, and 9 bases had no gene match. The CDR3 totals 14 residues. Germline assignment: CDR1 SGHAT and CDR2 FQNNGV. In DNA form, the CDR3 reads TGTGCCAGCAACACCGCCGGGACAGTCTACGAGCAGTACTTC. Translation gives CASNTAGTVYEQYF.

Concerning this clone: At one of its ends the junction is not consistent with the germline gene, which may arise from a read error. The chain is built from TRBV7-7 and TRBJ2-7; 11 bases align to TRBD1. This CDR3 region has 15 residues. Germline V lookup: CDR1 SSHAT, CDR2 FNYEAQ (reference sequence). CDR3 nucleotide sequence: TGTGCTAGCAGCGAGGGACAGGGGGAGTCCTACGAGCAGTACTTC. Translated: CASSEGQGESYEQYF.

The CDR3 here is CSVVWGPPYNEQFF. In nucleotides, the CDR3 is TGCAGCGTTGTTTGGGGGCCGCCCTACAATGAGCAGTTCTTC. The chain carries TRBV29-1 and TRBJ2-1; weak D call: TRBD1 (6 bases). The germline CDR1 and CDR2 sequences are SQVTM and ANQGSEA. Trimming took 4 bases from V and 2 from J, leaving 12 bases between them. The CDR3 extends over 14 amino acids.

This clone appeared a single time. The rearrangement links TRBV5-1 to TRBJ2-3, with D unclear. There are 15 residues in the CDR3. The V end was cut by 4 bases, the J end by 0 bases, with 12 bases between. Germline CDR1 is SGHRS and CDR2 is YFSETQ. The CDR3 reads CASSGGVRSTDTQYF. The CDR3 nucleotides are TGCGCCAGCAGCGGTGGGGTCAGGAGCACAGATACGCAGTATTTT.

J is TRBJ2-7 and V is TRBV2; D unclear. Germline V CDR1 and CDR2: SNHLY, FYNNEI. V shed 6 bases and J shed 3 bases, with 15 bases lying between them. The CDR3 has 14 amino acids. CDR3 DNA sequence: TGTGCCAGCAGAGTTGAGAGCTTTATCTACGAGCAGTACTTC. Translating it yields CASRVESFIYEQYF. The whole variable domain, remainder taken from reference TRBV2 and TRBJ2-7, is EPEVTQTPSHQVTQMGQEVILRCVPISNHLYFYWYRQILGQKVEFLVSFYNNEISEKSEIFDDQFSVERPDGSNFTLKIRSTKLEDSAMYFCASRVESFIYEQYFGPGTRLTVT.

This clone has just a few counts. This chain connects TRBV7-8 to TRBJ1-3; D not certain. Germline V CDR1 and CDR2: SGHVS, FQNEAQ. The CDR3 contains 15 residues. V lost 5 bases, J lost 2 bases, and 13 bases lay in between. The CDR3 region is CASSLLDRTGNTIYF. The CDR3 DNA is TGTGCCAGCAGCCTGTTGGACCGGACTGGAAACACCATATATTTT. Together with reference TRBV7-8 and TRBJ1-3, the CDR3 gives the full variable domain: GAGVSQSPRYKVAKRGQDVALRCDPISGHVSLFWYQQALGQGPEFLTYFQNEAQLDKSGLPSDRFFAERPEGSVSTLKIQRTQQEDSAVYLCASSLLDRTGNTIYFGEGSWLTVV.

The rearrangement uses TRBV7-9 and TRBJ2-2, with unresolved D. Per germline, CDR1 SEHNR and CDR2 FQNEAQ (reference sequence). This CDR3 comprises 14 residues. Trimming pared 5 bases from V and 5 bases from J, leaving 12 bases between. CDR3 nucleotide sequence: TGTGCCAGCAGCCCAAGAAGGGAAACCGGGGAGCTGTTTTTT. This translates into CASSPRRETGELFF.

This clone occurred once. J is TRBJ2-7 and V is TRBV19; D is perhaps TRBD1 (5 bases). The CDR3 spans 15 residues. Germline assignment: CDR1 LNHDA and CDR2 SQIVND (reference sequence). V was clipped by 5 bases and J by 7 bases, with 21 bases between them. The CDR3 is CASSVDLGRVWEQYF. The CDR3 region has the DNA TGTGCCAGTAGTGTCGACTTGGGCAGGGTGTGGGAGCAGTACTTC.

The chain combines TRBV5-6 with TRBJ1-2; no firm D call. The germline V and J ends were trimmed by 6 bases and 2 bases, with 11 bases remaining between them. From germline, CDR1 is SGHDT and CDR2 YYEEEE. CDR3 length: 13 residues. CDR3 bases: TGTGCCAGCACCCGTAGGGCAAACTATGGCTACACCTTC. Protein sequence: CASTRRANYGYTF.

The rearrangement links TRBV5-1 to TRBJ2-3, with D unresolved. The CDR3 contains 16 residues. V was shortened by 0 bases and J by 4 bases, with 15 bases between the two germline ends. In germline, CDR1 is SGHRS, CDR2 YFSETQ. CDR3 bases: TGCGCCAGCAGCTTGGAAACGGACCTTGGGGCAGATACGCAGTATTTT. This encodes CASSLETDLGADTQYF.

V usage is TRBV5-1 and J usage is TRBJ2-7; D is perhaps TRBD1 (6 bases). The V gene's germline CDR1 is SGHRS and CDR2 YFSETQ. The CDR3 contains 17 residues. The ends were cut back, 7 bases at V and 4 bases at J, with 27 bases in the middle. DNA of the CDR3: TGCGCCAGCCCGAACCTTAGGGGACATCCCCAAAATTACGAGCAGTACTTC. Protein: CASPNLRGHPQNYEQYF.

The chain employs TRBV5-1 and TRBJ1-5; 7 bases fit TRBD1. The J segment lost 4 bases and the V segment lost 0 bases, leaving 4 bases of the junction unmatched. This CDR3 has 15 amino acids. CDR1 is SGHRS and CDR2 is YFSETQ in the germline V gene. The CDR3 is CASSLGTGINQPQHF. The CDR3 nucleotides read TGCGCCAGCAGCTTGGGGACAGGTATTAATCAGCCCCAGCATTTT.

The V call is TRBV7-9, the J call TRBJ2-1, with D maybe TRBD2 (5 bases). The CDR3 loop spans 14 amino acids. Germline-derived CDR1 and CDR2 are SEHNR and FQNEAQ (reference sequence). V was shortened by 4 bases and J by 2 bases, with 9 bases between the two germline ends. The CDR3 spells CASSWPAAYNEQFF. The CDR3 DNA sequence: TGTGCCAGCAGCTGGCCAGCGGCCTACAATGAGCAGTTCTTC.

The chain recombines TRBV18 with TRBJ2-1; 10 nucleotides match TRBD2. CDR1 and CDR2 (germline): KGHSH, LQKENI. J lost 9 bases, V lost 0 bases, and 17 bases had no gene match. CDR3 length: 19 amino acids. CDR3 in amino acids: CASSPPSKLAGGTLREQFF. The CDR3 DNA sequence: TGTGCCAGCTCACCACCGTCCAAGTTAGCGGGAGGCACCTTGCGTGAGCAGTTCTTC.

The chain has TRBV19 and TRBJ2-7; 8 bases agree with TRBD2. Germline-derived CDR1 and CDR2 are LNHDA and SQIVND (reference sequence). Losses at the gene ends were 2 bases for V and 3 bases for J; bases not matched to a gene: 0. CDR3 length: 13 residues. The chain's CDR3 is CASSISGSYEQYF. CDR3 bases: TGTGCCAGTAGTATAAGCGGGAGCTACGAGCAGTACTTC.

The rearrangement joins TRBV6-5 to TRBJ2-3, with 7 bases identical to TRBD2. Unmatched junction bases numbered 4, after V lost 5 bases and J lost 5 bases. CDR3 length: 13 residues. Germline lookup yields CDR1 MNHEY and CDR2 SVGAGI. CDR3 coding DNA: TGTGCCAGCAGTGAACTAGCGATAGATACGCAGTATTTT. Amino acid sequence: CASSELAIDTQYF.

The chain joins TRBV6-1 to TRBJ2-7; D not certain. This CDR3 contains 13 residues. Germline V gives CDR1 MNHNS, CDR2 SASEGT. With 6 bases removed from V and 2 bases from J, the gap between germline ends came to 11 bases. The CDR3 DNA follows: TGTGCCAGCAGCGCCCAGACCCCCTACGAGCAGTACTTC. The encoded protein is CASSAQTPYEQYF.

The rearrangement links TRBV5-4 to TRBJ2-2; D is undetermined. Germline V gives CDR1 SGHNT, CDR2 YYREEE (reference sequence). CDR3 size: 12 residues. V lost 4 bases and J 2 bases, leaving 3 bases between the germline ends. The CDR3 DNA follows: TGTGCCAGCAGCAAAAACACCGGGGAGCTGTTTTTT. As protein: CASSKNTGELFF.